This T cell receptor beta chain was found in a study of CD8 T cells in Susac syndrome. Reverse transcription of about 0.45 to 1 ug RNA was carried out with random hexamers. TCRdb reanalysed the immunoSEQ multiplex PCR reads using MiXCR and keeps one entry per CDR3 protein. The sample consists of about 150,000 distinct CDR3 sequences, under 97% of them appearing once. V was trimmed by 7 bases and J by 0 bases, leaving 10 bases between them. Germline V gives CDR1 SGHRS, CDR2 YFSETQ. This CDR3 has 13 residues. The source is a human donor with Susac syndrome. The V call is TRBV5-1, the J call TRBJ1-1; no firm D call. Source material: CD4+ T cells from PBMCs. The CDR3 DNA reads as TGCGCCAGCCAGACTGATATGAACACTGAAGCTTTCTTT. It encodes CASQTDMNTEAFF.